The text below deals with one T cell receptor (beta chain). Its specificity is unknown. The data are from a study of cytomegalovirus exposure and HLA in healthy donors. Study-level findings and limits: The study recorded around 160 TCR beta chains that were cytomegalovirus-associated.

The PCR had 60 Vbeta and 13 Jbeta primers. Assay used: immunoSEQ multiplex PCR; TCRdb lists only in-frame clones, some missing. The sample records tens of thousands of clones, 80% to 90% being singletons. The sequence was obtained from a woman in her thirties or forties in good health and CMV-seronegative. Sample: PBMCs.

This chain's CDR3 is CASSSQSTNEKLFF. Written as DNA, the CDR3 is TGTGCCAGCAGCTCCCAGTCAACTAATGAAAAACTGTTTTTT. The V call is TRBV7-9, the J call TRBJ1-4, with D uncertain. Trimming shortened V by 4 bases and J by 0 bases, and 6 bases separated the two germline ends. The CDR3 sequence is 14 residues long. Germline V lookup: CDR1 SEHNR, CDR2 FQNEAQ (reference sequence). Full variable domain (missing parts from reference TRBV7-9 and TRBJ1-4): DTGVSQNPRHKITKRGQNVTFRCDPISEHNRLYWYRQTLGQGPEFLTYFQNEAQLEKSRLLSDRFSAERPKGSFSTLEIQRTEQGDSAMYLCASSSQSTNEKLFFGSGTQLSVL.